This is a list of T cell receptor beta chains from one sample in a study of identical twins. TCRdb independently ran MiXCR on the 5' RACE reads; one entry per CDR3 protein. Of more than 650,000 distinct CDR3 sequences listed, less than 7% were seen once; the top ten hold 1.5% to 2%. What was sequenced was naive T cells sorted from blood. The origin of the receptors is a man aged 18 to 29 in good health. The CDR3 runs from the conserved cysteine through the conserved F or W. The D gene is left open where the match is weak. Size is omitted from some rows. Given values are once, few, many or a class for expanded clones.

many TRBD2 TRBJ2-1 TRBV29-1 CSVSTSGRVINEQFF TGCAGCGTTTCAACTAGCGGGAGGGTCATCAATGAGCAGTTCTTC
many TRBD1 TRBJ2-5 TRBV24-1 CATSDLPTGELETQYF TGTGCCACCAGTGACCTCCCCACAGGGGAGCTGGAGACCCAGTACTTC
many - TRBJ2-5 TRBV6-2/TRBV6-3 CASGPQETQYF TGTGCCAGCGGGCCACAAGAGACCCAGTACTTC
many - TRBJ2-7 TRBV15 CATNRKGHEQYF TGTGCCACCAACCGAAAAGGACACGAGCAGTACTTC
many TRBD2 TRBJ2-1 TRBV4-2 CASSQPPGLAYYNEQFF TGTGCCAGCAGCCAGCCCCCGGGACTAGCGTATTACAATGAGCAGTTCTTC
few TRBD1 TRBJ2-3 TRBV7-2 CASSYEGAPSDTQYF TGTGCCAGCAGCTACGAGGGGGCCCCCTCAGATACGCAGTATTTT
- - TRBJ2-7 TRBV5-1 CASSDVSGSYEQYF TGCGCCAGCAGCGATGTCAGTGGTTCCTACGAGCAGTACTTC
- TRBD2 TRBJ2-7 TRBV29-1 CSVGPPRAGGAYEQYF TGCAGCGTGGGGCCCCCACGGGCGGGAGGGGCCTACGAGCAGTACTTC
few - TRBJ2-5 TRBV5-6 CASSLASSPETQYF TGTGCCAGCAGCTTGGCTTCCAGTCCAGAGACCCAGTACTTC
many - TRBJ2-1 TRBV5-1 CASTTLWRSGVNEQFF TGCGCCAGCACGACCCTTTGGAGGTCAGGCGTCAATGAGCAGTTCTTC
- - TRBJ2-1 TRBV7-9 CASSPWGQGWNEQFF TGTGCCAGCAGCCCCTGGGGGCAGGGTTGGAATGAGCAGTTCTTC
many - TRBJ1-1 TRBV6-4 CASSGLLGSSTEAFF TGTGCCAGCAGTGGGCTACTCGGGTCGTCCACTGAAGCTTTCTTT
many - TRBJ2-2 TRBV12-3/TRBV12-4 CASSLSGSGELFF TGTGCCAGCAGTTTATCGGGCAGCGGGGAGCTGTTTTTT
many - TRBJ1-5 TRBV6-2/TRBV6-3 CASSYSWGPQHF TGTGCCAGCAGTTACTCGTGGGGGCCCCAGCATTTT
many - TRBJ2-1 TRBV11-2 CASTPLKGPRRNEQFF TGTGCCAGCACACCCCTCAAGGGTCCCCGGAGGAATGAGCAGTTCTTC
few TRBD2 TRBJ2-1 TRBV7-9 CASSQLPTSGRNEQFF TGTGCCAGCAGCCAACTCCCGACTAGCGGGAGAAATGAGCAGTTCTTC
few - TRBJ2-5 TRBV27 CASSTEQGGETQYF TGTGCCAGCAGTACGGAACAGGGCGGGGAGACCCAGTACTTC
many - TRBJ2-3 TRBV24-1 CATSDADTQYF TGTGCCACCAGTGACGCAGATACGCAGTATTTT
- - TRBJ1-1 TRBV13 CASSLMIGGLGTEAFF TGTGCCAGCAGCTTAATGATCGGGGGGCTCGGCACTGAAGCTTTCTTT
many - TRBJ2-1 TRBV24-1 CATSGPHRQRDTLLHYNEQFF TGTGCCACCAGTGGGCCTCACAGGCAGCGGGACACTTTGCTGCACTACAATGAGCAGTTCTTC
- TRBD2 TRBJ2-3 TRBV7-6 CASSLGPGLATGGDTQYF TGTGCCAGCAGCTTAGGGCCGGGACTAGCGACTGGGGGCGATACGCAGTATTTT
- TRBD1 TRBJ2-7 TRBV5-1 CASSLTGGLNEQYF TGCGCCAGCAGCTTGACAGGGGGCCTGAACGAGCAGTACTTC
many TRBD1 TRBJ1-6 TRBV5-1 CASSSGQGADSPLHF TGCGCCAGCAGCTCGGGACAGGGGGCTGATTCACCCCTCCACTTT
- - TRBJ2-5 TRBV4-2 CASSQSGQETQYF TGTGCCAGCAGCCAATCCGGTCAAGAGACCCAGTACTTC
- TRBD2 TRBJ2-2 TRBV7-8 CASSLAMTSGSRELFF TGTGCCAGCAGCTTAGCGATGACTAGCGGGAGCCGGGAGCTGTTTTTT
many - TRBJ2-2 TRBV5-1 CASSPGFGTGELFF TGCGCCAGCAGCCCCGGTTTCGGTACCGGGGAGCTGTTTTTT
many - TRBJ2-5 TRBV24-1 CATSDSQGLRQETQYF TGTGCCACCAGTGATTCCCAGGGCCTCAGACAAGAGACCCAGTACTTC
few - TRBJ2-1 TRBV5-4 CASSPELATSYNEQFF TGTGCCAGCAGCCCGGAGTTAGCGACCTCCTACAATGAGCAGTTCTTC
many - TRBJ1-1 TRBV29-1 CSVEQLMNTEAFF TGCAGCGTTGAGCAGTTGATGAACACTGAAGCTTTCTTT
- - TRBJ1-1 TRBV6-5 CASSYSAALNTEAFF TGTGCCAGCAGTTACTCGGCAGCATTGAACACTGAAGCTTTCTTT
many - TRBJ1-5 TRBV12-3/TRBV12-4 CASSKGFGQPQHF TGTGCCAGCAGCAAGGGGTTCGGTCAGCCCCAGCATTTT
many - TRBJ2-3 TRBV20-1 CSATEMVQSPDTQYF TGCAGTGCTACCGAGATGGTCCAGTCGCCAGATACGCAGTATTTT
many TRBD1 TRBJ2-7 TRBV15 CATSRGRTGSYEQYF TGTGCCACCAGCAGAGGAAGGACAGGTTCCTACGAGCAGTACTTC
few - TRBJ1-2 TRBV18 CASSPPGGGTGGYTF TGTGCCAGCTCACCACCGGGCGGAGGAACGGGGGGCTACACCTTC
few TRBD2 TRBJ2-1 TRBV12-5 CASALHAGGPYNEQFF TGTGCTAGTGCCCTCCACGCGGGAGGCCCGTACAATGAGCAGTTCTTC
few - TRBJ2-1 TRBV6-2/TRBV6-3 CASRPLVSNEQFF TGTGCCAGCAGGCCACTAGTATCCAATGAGCAGTTCTTC
many TRBD2 TRBJ2-1 TRBV29-1 CSVGLAGNEQFF TGCAGCGTTGGACTAGCGGGGAATGAGCAGTTCTTC
many - TRBJ2-1 TRBV18 CASSPQYWGDEQFF TGTGCCAGCTCACCACAGTATTGGGGAGATGAGCAGTTCTTC
few TRBD2 TRBJ2-1 TRBV29-1 CSASGTRLFNEQFF TGCAGCGCCTCGGGGACTAGGCTGTTCAATGAGCAGTTCTTC
few - TRBJ1-2 TRBV27 CASSLGSGERNYGYTF TGTGCCAGCAGTTTAGGGTCGGGGGAAAGAAACTATGGCTACACCTTC
few TRBD2 TRBJ2-4 TRBV10-3 CAISEFAGAVYIQYF TGTGCCATCAGTGAGTTCGCGGGAGCTGTGTACATTCAGTACTTC
many - TRBJ2-5 TRBV12-3/TRBV12-4 CASRMWQTKETQYF TGTGCCAGCAGAATGTGGCAGACAAAAGAGACCCAGTACTTC
many TRBD2 TRBJ2-3 TRBV6-1 CASSDGGWTDTQYF TGTGCCAGCAGTGACGGGGGGTGGACAGATACGCAGTATTTT
many - TRBJ1-3 TRBV27 CASRGDPGNTIYF TGTGCCAGCAGAGGGGACCCTGGAAACACCATATATTTT
few - TRBJ2-3 TRBV7-8 CASSLERQRSDTQYF TGTGCCAGCAGCTTAGAACGGCAGAGATCAGATACGCAGTATTTT
few - TRBJ1-3 TRBV12-3/TRBV12-4 CASSFTADSGNTIYF TGTGCCAGCAGTTTTACAGCCGACTCTGGAAACACCATATATTTT
few - TRBJ2-5 TRBV29-1 CSVAQQETQYF TGCAGCGTTGCGCAGCAAGAGACCCAGTACTTC
many - TRBJ1-3 TRBV7-2 CASSPDSYSGNTIYF TGTGCCAGCAGCCCGGACAGTTACTCTGGAAACACCATATATTTT
many - TRBJ1-1 TRBV12-3/TRBV12-4 CASSPGPGAFF TGTGCCAGCAGCCCGGGACCGGGAGCTTTCTTT
many - TRBJ2-3 TRBV27 CASSFIGEDTQYF TGTGCCAGCAGTTTTATAGGGGAGGATACGCAGTATTTT
- - TRBJ2-1 TRBV5-1 CASSPWGDEQFF TGCGCCAGCAGCCCGTGGGGGGATGAGCAGTTCTTC